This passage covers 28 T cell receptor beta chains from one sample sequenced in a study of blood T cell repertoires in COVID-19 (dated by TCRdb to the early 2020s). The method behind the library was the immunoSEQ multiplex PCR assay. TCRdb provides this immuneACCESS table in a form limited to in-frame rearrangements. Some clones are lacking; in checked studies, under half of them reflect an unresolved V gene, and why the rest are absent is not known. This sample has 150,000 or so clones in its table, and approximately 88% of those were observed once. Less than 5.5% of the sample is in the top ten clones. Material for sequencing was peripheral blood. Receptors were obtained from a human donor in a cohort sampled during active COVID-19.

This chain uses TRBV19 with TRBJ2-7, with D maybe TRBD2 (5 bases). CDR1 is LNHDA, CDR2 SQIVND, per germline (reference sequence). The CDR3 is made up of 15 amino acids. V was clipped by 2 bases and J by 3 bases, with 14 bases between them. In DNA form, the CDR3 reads TGTGCCAGTAGTATATCAAGAGATCGGGACTACGAGCAGTACTTC. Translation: CASSISRDRDYEQYF.

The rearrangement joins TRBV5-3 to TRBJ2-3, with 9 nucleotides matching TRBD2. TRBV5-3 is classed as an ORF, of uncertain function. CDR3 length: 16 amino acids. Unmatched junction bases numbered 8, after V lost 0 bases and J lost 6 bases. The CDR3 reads CARSLGSAGGWDTQYF. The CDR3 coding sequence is TGTGCCAGAAGCTTGGGATCAGCGGGGGGATGGGATACGCAGTATTTT.

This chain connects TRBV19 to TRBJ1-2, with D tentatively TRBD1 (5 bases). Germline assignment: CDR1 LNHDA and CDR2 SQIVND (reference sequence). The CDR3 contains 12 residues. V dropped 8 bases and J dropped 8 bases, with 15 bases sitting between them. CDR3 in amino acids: CASAGWEGGYTF. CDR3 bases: TGTGCCAGTGCAGGGTGGGAGGGCGGCTACACCTTC.

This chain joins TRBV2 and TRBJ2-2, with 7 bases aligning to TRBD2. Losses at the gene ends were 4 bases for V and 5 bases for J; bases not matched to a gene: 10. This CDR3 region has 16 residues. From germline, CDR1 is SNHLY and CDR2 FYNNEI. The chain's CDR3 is CASSGLAGEGTGELFF. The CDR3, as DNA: TGTGCCAGCAGTGGACTAGCTGGGGAAGGGACCGGGGAGCTGTTTTTT. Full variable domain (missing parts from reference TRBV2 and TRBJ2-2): EPEVTQTPSHQVTQMGQEVILRCVPISNHLYFYWYRQILGQKVEFLVSFYNNEISEKSEIFDDQFSVERPDGSNFTLKIRSTKLEDSAMYFCASSGLAGEGTGELFFGEGSRLTVL.

CDR3 loop: CASSYAGAGKYNEQFF. For the CDR3, the DNA is TGTGCCAGCAGTTATGCTGGAGCGGGAAAGTACAATGAGCAGTTCTTC. The rearrangement joins TRBV6-5 to TRBJ2-1; 7 bases agree with TRBD2. V lost 3 bases to trimming and J lost 4 bases; unmatched junction nucleotides: 9. The CDR3 extends over 16 amino acids. Germline lookup yields CDR1 MNHEY and CDR2 SVGAGI.

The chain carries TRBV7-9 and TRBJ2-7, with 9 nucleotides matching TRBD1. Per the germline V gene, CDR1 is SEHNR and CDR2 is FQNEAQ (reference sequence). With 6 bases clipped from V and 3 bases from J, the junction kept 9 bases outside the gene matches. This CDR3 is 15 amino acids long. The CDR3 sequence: CASSYPDRGIYEQYF. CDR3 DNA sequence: TGTGCCAGCAGTTATCCGGACAGGGGTATCTACGAGCAGTACTTC.

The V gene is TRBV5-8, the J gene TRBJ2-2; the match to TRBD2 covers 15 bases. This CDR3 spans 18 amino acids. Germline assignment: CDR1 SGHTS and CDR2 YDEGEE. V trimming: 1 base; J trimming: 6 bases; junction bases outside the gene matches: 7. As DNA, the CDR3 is TGTGCCAGCAGCTTGACCGGGACTAGCGGGAGGCTGGCCGGGGAGCTGTTTTTT. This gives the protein CASSLTGTSGRLAGELFF.

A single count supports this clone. This CDR3 reads CASSLDSHSGNTIYF. DNA of the CDR3: TGCGCCAGCAGCTTGGACAGTCACTCTGGAAACACCATATATTTT. The chain uses TRBV5-1 and TRBJ1-3; D remains unclear. This CDR3 has 15 residues. CDR1 SGHRS and CDR2 YFSETQ come from the germline V gene. V was clipped by 0 bases and J by 0 bases, with 7 bases between them.

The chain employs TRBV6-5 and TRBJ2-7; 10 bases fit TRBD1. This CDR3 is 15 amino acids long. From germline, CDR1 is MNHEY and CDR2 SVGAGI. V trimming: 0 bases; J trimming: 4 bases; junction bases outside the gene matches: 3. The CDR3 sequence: CASSYSGDRGYEQYF. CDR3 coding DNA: TGTGCCAGCAGTTACTCGGGGGACAGGGGTTACGAGCAGTACTTC.

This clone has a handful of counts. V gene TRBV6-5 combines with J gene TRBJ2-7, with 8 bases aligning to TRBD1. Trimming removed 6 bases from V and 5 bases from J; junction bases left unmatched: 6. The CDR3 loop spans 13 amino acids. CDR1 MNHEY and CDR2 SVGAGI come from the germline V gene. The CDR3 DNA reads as TGTGCCAGCAGGTCGACAGGGGTTCACGAGCAGTACTTC. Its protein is CASRSTGVHEQYF.

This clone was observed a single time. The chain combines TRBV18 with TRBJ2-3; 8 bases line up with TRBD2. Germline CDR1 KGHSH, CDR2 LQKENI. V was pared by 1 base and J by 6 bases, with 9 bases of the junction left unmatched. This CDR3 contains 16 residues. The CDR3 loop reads CASSPLTGGRGDTQYF. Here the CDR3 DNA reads TGTGCCAGCTCACCACTAACGGGAGGGCGAGGGGATACGCAGTATTTT.

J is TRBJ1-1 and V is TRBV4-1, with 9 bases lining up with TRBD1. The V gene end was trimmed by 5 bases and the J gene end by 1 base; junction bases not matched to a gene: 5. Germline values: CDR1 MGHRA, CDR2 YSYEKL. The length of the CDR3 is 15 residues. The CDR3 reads CASSFPGQGNTEAFF. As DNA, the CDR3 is TGCGCCAGCAGCTTCCCGGGACAGGGGAACACTGAAGCTTTCTTT.

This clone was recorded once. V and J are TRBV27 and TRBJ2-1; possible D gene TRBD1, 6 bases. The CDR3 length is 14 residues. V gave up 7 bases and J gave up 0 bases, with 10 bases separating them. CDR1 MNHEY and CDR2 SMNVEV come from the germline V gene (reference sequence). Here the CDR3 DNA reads TGTGCCAGCAAACAGGGTAGCTCCTACAATGAGCAGTTCTTC. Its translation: CASKQGSSYNEQFF.

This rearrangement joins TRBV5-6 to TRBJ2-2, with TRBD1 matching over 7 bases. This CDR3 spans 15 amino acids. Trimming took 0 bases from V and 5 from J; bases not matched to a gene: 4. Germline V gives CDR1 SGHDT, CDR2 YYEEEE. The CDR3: CASSLVGRGTGELFF. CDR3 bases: TGTGCCAGCAGCTTGGTCGGCAGGGGGACCGGGGAGCTGTTTTTT.

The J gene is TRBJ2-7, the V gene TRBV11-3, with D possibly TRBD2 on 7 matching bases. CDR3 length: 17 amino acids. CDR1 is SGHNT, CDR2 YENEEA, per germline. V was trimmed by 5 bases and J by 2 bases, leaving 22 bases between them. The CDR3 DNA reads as TGTGCCAGCAGCCCAGGTCCGGGGGGCGATATGCCCTACGAGCAGTACTTC. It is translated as CASSPGPGGDMPYEQYF. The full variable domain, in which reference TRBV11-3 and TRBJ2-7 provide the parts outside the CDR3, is EAGVVQSPRYKIIEKKQPVAFWCNPISGHNTLYWYLQNLGQGPELLIRYENEEAVDDSQLPKDRFSAERLKGVDSTLKIQPAELGDSAVYLCASSPGPGGDMPYEQYFGPGTRLTVT.

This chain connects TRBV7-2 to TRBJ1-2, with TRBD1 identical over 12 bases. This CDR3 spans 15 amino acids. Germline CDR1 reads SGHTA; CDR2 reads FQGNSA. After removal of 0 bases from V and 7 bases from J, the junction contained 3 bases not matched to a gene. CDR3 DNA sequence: TGTGCCAGCAGCTTAGCGGGGACAGGGGGCAGTGGCTACACCTTC. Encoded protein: CASSLAGTGGSGYTF.

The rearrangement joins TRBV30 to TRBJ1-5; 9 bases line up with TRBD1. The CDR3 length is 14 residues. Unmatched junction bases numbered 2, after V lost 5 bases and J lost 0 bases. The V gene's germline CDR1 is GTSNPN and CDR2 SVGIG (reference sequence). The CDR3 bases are TGTGCCTGGGGACAGGGGATTAGCAATCAGCCCCAGCATTTT. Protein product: CAWGQGISNQPQHF.

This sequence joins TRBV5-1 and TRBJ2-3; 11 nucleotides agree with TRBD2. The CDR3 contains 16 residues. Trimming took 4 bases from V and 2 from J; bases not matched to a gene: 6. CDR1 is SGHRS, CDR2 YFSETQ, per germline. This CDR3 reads CASSPRSGGVTDTQYF. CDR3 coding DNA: TGCGCCAGCAGCCCCCGTAGCGGGGGGGTCACAGATACGCAGTATTTT. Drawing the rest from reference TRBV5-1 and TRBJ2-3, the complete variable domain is KAGVTQTPRYLIKTRGQQVTLSCSPISGHRSVSWYQQTPGQGLQFLFEYFSETQRNKGNFPGRFSGRQFSNSRSEMNVSTLELGDSALYLCASSPRSGGVTDTQYFGPGTRLTVL.

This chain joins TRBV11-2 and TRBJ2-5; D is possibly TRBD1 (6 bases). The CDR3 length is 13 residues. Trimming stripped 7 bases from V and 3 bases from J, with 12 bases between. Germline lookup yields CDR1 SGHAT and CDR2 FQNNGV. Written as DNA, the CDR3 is TGTGCCAGCACCTCTACAGGGAAAGAGACCCAGTACTTC. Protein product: CASTSTGKETQYF.

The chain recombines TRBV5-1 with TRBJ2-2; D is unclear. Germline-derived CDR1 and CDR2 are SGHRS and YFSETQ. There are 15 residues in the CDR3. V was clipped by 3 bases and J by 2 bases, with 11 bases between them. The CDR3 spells CASSSGGANTGELFF. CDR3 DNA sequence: TGCGCCAGCAGCTCCGGTGGAGCCAACACCGGGGAGCTGTTTTTT.

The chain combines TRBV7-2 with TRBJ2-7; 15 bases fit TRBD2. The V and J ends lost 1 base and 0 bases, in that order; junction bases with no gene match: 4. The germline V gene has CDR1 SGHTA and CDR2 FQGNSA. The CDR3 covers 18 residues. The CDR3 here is CASSLVGTSGRTSYEQYF. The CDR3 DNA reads TGTGCCAGCAGCTTAGTCGGGACTAGCGGGAGGACCTCCTACGAGCAGTACTTC.

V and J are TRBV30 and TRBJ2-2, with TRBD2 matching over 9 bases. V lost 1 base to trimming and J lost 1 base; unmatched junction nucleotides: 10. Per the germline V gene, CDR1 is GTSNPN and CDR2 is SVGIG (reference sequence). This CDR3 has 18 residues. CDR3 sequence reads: CAWSGLAGSSMNTGELFF. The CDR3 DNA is TGTGCCTGGAGTGGTCTAGCGGGAAGCTCGATGAACACCGGGGAGCTGTTTTTT.

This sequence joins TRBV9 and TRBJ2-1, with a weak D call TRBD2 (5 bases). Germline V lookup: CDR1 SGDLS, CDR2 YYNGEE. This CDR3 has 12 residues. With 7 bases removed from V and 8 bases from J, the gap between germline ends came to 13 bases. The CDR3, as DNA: TGTGCCAGCTCGCTCTGGGGAGATGAGCAGTTCTTC. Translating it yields CASSLWGDEQFF.

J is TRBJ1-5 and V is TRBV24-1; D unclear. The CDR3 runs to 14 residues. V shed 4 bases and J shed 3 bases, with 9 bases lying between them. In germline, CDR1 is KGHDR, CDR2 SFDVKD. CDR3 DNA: TGTGCCACCAGTGACCCAGGTTTCAATCAGCCCCAGCATTTT. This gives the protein CATSDPGFNQPQHF.

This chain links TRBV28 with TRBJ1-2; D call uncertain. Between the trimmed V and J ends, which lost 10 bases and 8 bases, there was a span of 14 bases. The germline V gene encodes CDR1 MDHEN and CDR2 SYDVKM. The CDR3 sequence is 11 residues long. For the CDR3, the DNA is TGTGCCACCAGCGGGGTGAAAGGCTACACCTTC. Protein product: CATSGVKGYTF.

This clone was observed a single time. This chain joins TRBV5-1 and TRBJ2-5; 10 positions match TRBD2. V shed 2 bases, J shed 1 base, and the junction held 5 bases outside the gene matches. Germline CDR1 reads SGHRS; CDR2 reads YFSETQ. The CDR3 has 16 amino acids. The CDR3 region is CASSFATSGVQETQYF. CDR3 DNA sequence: TGCGCCAGCAGCTTCGCCACTAGCGGGGTCCAAGAGACCCAGTACTTC.

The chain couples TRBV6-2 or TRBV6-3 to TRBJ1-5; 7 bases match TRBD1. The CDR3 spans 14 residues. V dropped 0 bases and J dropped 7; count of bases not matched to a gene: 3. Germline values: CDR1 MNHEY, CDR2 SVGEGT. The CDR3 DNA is TGTGCCAGCAGTTACTCGACAGGGACCCAGCCCCAGCATTTT. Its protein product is CASSYSTGTQPQHF.

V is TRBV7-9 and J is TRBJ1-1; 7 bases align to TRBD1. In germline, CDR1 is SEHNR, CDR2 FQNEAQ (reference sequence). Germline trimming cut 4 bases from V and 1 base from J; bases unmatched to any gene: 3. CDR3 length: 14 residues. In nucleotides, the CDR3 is TGTGCCAGCAGCTATTACAGGGGGAACACTGAAGCTTTCTTT. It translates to CASSYYRGNTEAFF.